Listed below are T cell receptor beta chains from one sample, sequenced in a study of cytomegalovirus exposure and HLA in healthy donors. Sequenced by immunoSEQ multiplex PCR; TCRdb stores in-frame clones only, minus some. The sample lists 150,000 to 200,000 clones; around 79% were seen once. Sequenced material: PBMCs. The receptors here all came from a woman aged 50 to 60 in good health and CMV-seronegative. Each CDR3 is given with its conserved first and last residue. D genes are given only for firm matches. Expanded clones are given a class, and other clones once, few, many or no size at all.

size | J | V | D | CDR3 | DNA
NA | TRBJ2-5 | TRBV5-1 | NA | CASSRIGGVGETQYF | TGCGCCAGCAGCCGTATAGGGGGAGTCGGGGAGACCCAGTACTTC
NA | TRBJ2-1 | TRBV5-6 | TRBD2 | CASSLTSGGISSYNEQFF | TGTGCCAGCAGCTTGACTAGCGGGGGGATAAGCTCCTACAATGAGCAGTTCTTC
NA | TRBJ2-7 | TRBV29-1 | NA | CSVEEVGSGKGSYEQYF | TGCAGCGTTGAAGAAGTGGGGTCGGGGAAGGGCTCCTACGAGCAGTACTTC
NA | TRBJ2-7 | TRBV7-2 | TRBD2 | CASSLLAGGPTDEQYF | TGTGCCAGCAGCTTGCTAGCGGGGGGGCCCACGGACGAGCAGTACTTC
NA | TRBJ2-7 | TRBV7-2 | TRBD1 | CASSLKGQGAQYF | TGTGCCAGCAGCTTAAAAGGACAGGGGGCGCAGTACTTC
NA | TRBJ1-2 | TRBV5-5 | NA | CASSFNLGLSSGYTF | TGTGCCAGCAGCTTTAATCTGGGACTATCCAGTGGCTACACCTTC
once | TRBJ2-7 | TRBV6-5 | NA | CASSYSSHANYEQYF | TGTGCCAGCAGTTACTCGAGCCACGCCAACTACGAGCAGTACTTC
NA | TRBJ2-1 | TRBV28 | TRBD2 | CASSPRTSVYNEQFF | TGTGCCAGCAGTCCCAGGACTAGCGTCTACAATGAGCAGTTCTTC
NA | TRBJ1-4 | TRBV7-2 | TRBD1 | CASSLQPTGRGEKLFF | TGTGCCAGCAGCCTCCAACCGACAGGGCGGGGTGAAAAACTGTTTTTT
NA | TRBJ2-5 | TRBV11-3 | NA | CASSPGLRPGHPETQYF | TGTGCCAGCAGCCCCGGACTTCGACCGGGACATCCCGAGACCCAGTACTTC
once | TRBJ1-2 | TRBV7-2 | NA | CASSLEPAIRQGYTF | TGTGCCAGCAGCTTAGAACCAGCCATTCGACAAGGCTACACCTTC
NA | TRBJ2-6 | TRBV5-1 | NA | CASSLASWANVLTF | TGCGCCAGCAGCTTGGCCTCCTGGGCCAACGTCCTGACTTTC
NA | TRBJ2-7 | TRBV28 | NA | CASSLVWQGNYHEQYF | TGTGCCAGCAGTTTAGTTTGGCAGGGAAATTATCACGAGCAGTACTTC
few | TRBJ1-1 | TRBV5-6 | NA | CASSGRGLASNTEAFF | TGTGCCAGCAGCGGCCGAGGTCTGGCTTCGAACACTGAAGCTTTCTTT
NA | TRBJ2-3 | TRBV19 | NA | CASSIASSTDTQYF | TGTGCCAGTAGTATAGCTAGCAGCACAGATACGCAGTATTTT
NA | TRBJ2-7 | TRBV4-3 | NA | CASSQDRGYEQYF | TGCGCCAGCAGCCAAGATCGCGGGTACGAGCAGTACTTC
NA | TRBJ2-6 | TRBV7-2 | NA | CANRVGYLVSGANVLTF | TGTGCCAACCGAGTCGGGTATCTTGTCTCTGGGGCCAACGTCCTGACTTTC
few | TRBJ1-3 | TRBV5-1 | TRBD1 | CASSPDRGGNTIYF | TGCGCCAGCAGCCCGGACAGGGGTGGAAACACCATATATTTT
NA | TRBJ1-2 | TRBV5-8 | NA | CASSTVADLWSYTF | TGTGCCAGCAGCACCGTGGCGGATCTATGGAGCTACACCTTC
NA | TRBJ1-5 | TRBV6-6 | NA | CASSYGHSNQPQHF | TGTGCCAGCAGTTACGGACACAGCAATCAGCCCCAGCATTTT
NA | TRBJ2-3 | TRBV28 | TRBD2 | CASSSPAGEGSDTQYF | TGTGCCAGCAGTTCGCCAGCGGGAGAGGGGTCGGATACGCAGTATTTT
NA | TRBJ2-7 | TRBV7-2 | NA | CASSLGRGYEQYF | TGTGCCAGCAGCTTAGGACGGGGCTACGAGCAGTACTTC
NA | TRBJ1-4 | TRBV2 | NA | CASSWISRGNEKLFF | TGTGCCAGCAGTTGGATATCTAGGGGGAATGAAAAACTGTTTTTT
NA | TRBJ2-2 | TRBV7-3 | TRBD1 | CASSLVGDRDDTGELFF | TGTGCCAGCAGCTTAGTCGGGGACAGGGACGACACCGGGGAGCTGTTTTTT
NA | TRBJ1-1 | TRBV5-4 | NA | CASSPGGRNTEAFF | TGTGCCAGCAGCCCCGGCGGGAGGAACACTGAAGCTTTCTTT
NA | TRBJ2-2 | TRBV27 | NA | CASSLGRPGGTGELFF | TGTGCCAGCAGTTTAGGGAGACCAGGGGGGACCGGGGAGCTGTTTTTT
NA | TRBJ1-5 | TRBV2 | NA | CASLSDRRSNQPQHF | TGTGCCAGCCTTTCTGACAGGAGGAGCAATCAGCCCCAGCATTTT
NA | TRBJ2-1 | TRBV29-1 | NA | CSVTRGQTYNEQFF | TGCAGCGTTACTCGCGGGCAGACCTACAATGAGCAGTTCTTC
NA | TRBJ1-2 | TRBV4-2 | TRBD1 | CASSQGGTGERYGYTF | TGTGCCAGCAGCCAAGGCGGGACAGGGGAGCGCTATGGCTACACCTTC
NA | TRBJ1-5 | TRBV27 | TRBD1 | CASSWDSPRGGQPQHF | TGTGCCAGCAGCTGGGACAGCCCAAGAGGAGGTCAGCCCCAGCATTTT
NA | TRBJ2-3 | TRBV6-1 | TRBD2 | CASSEARLAGVTQYF | TGTGCCAGCAGTGAAGCGCGACTAGCGGGAGTTACGCAGTATTTT
NA | TRBJ1-2 | TRBV6-5 | TRBD1 | CASKRDRGIDYGYTF | TGTGCCAGCAAGAGAGACAGGGGCATAGACTATGGCTACACCTTC
NA | TRBJ2-3 | TRBV4-3 | NA | CASSLNPVGTEWDTQYF | TGCGCCAGCAGCCTGAACCCGGTGGGGACTGAGTGGGATACGCAGTATTTT
NA | TRBJ2-3 | TRBV29-1 | TRBD2 | CSVSLAGGIRDTQYF | TGCAGCGTATCGTTAGCGGGGGGGATTAGAGATACGCAGTATTTT
NA | TRBJ2-1 | TRBV28 | TRBD2 | CASWTSGSYNEQFF | TGTGCCAGCTGGACTAGCGGCTCCTACAATGAGCAGTTCTTC
few | TRBJ1-1 | TRBV5-1 | TRBD1 | CASSLASTGGEAFF | TGCGCCAGCAGCTTGGCCTCGACAGGGGGTGAAGCTTTCTTT
NA | TRBJ2-3 | TRBV6-6 | NA | CASSSPPKADTQYF | TGTGCCAGCAGTTCCCCACCCAAAGCCGATACGCAGTATTTT
few | TRBJ2-5 | TRBV12-5 | NA | CASGAGLGETQYF | TGTGCTAGTGGTGCAGGGCTCGGAGAGACCCAGTACTTC
NA | TRBJ1-2 | TRBV6-5 | NA | CASSSPGWSYGYTF | TGTGCCAGCAGTTCCCCGGGATGGAGCTATGGCTACACCTTC
NA | TRBJ1-2 | TRBV27 | NA | CASSYGRGQEGYTF | TGTGCCAGCAGTTATGGCCGAGGGCAGGAGGGCTACACCTTC
few | TRBJ2-3 | TRBV7-2 | NA | CASSLTSGTDTQYF | TGTGCCAGCAGCTTAACCTCGGGCACAGATACGCAGTATTTT
NA | TRBJ2-7 | TRBV19 | NA | CASSSVGVAGTYEQYF | TGTGCCAGTAGTTCCGTAGGGGTAGCCGGCACCTACGAGCAGTACTTC
NA | TRBJ2-7 | TRBV4-1 | NA | CASSQARGLGEQYF | TGCGCCAGCAGCCAAGCCAGAGGGTTGGGCGAGCAGTACTTC
NA | TRBJ2-7 | TRBV9 | TRBD1 | CASSVLPGQGNEQYF | TGTGCCAGCAGCGTCCTACCGGGACAGGGGAATGAGCAGTACTTC
NA | TRBJ1-5 | TRBV7-8 | NA | CASSLAGKEQPQHF | TGTGCCAGCAGCTTGGCGGGGAAAGAACAGCCCCAGCATTTT